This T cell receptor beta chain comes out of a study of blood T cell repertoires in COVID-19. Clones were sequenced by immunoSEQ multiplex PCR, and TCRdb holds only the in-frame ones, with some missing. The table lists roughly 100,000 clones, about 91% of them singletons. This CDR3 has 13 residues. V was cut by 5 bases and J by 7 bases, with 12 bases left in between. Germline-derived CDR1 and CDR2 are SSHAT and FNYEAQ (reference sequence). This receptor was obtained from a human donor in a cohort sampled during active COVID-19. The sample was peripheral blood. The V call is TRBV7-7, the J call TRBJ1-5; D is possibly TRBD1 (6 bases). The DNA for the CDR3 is TGTGCCAGCAGCCCAGGGGAGCGGCAGCCCCAGCATTTT. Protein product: CASSPGERQPQHF.